This T cell receptor (beta chain) stems from a study of shared clonotypes between healthy human individuals. This clone was counted only a few times. Only Caucasian adults living in Nashville, Tennessee made up the donor group. CD45RA+ naive and CD45RA-negative memory subsets were separated from CD4+ cells. Sequencing used immunoSEQ multiplex PCR; TCRdb keeps in-frame clones, though not all of them. The sample lists about 660,000 clones, around 67% seen once, with under 2% in the top ten. With V trimmed by 4 bases and J by 0 bases, 6 bases remained unmatched. The V gene's germline CDR1 is SGHRS and CDR2 YFSETQ. This CDR3 comprises 16 residues.

This receptor was obtained from a woman in her twenties or thirties in good health. The chain joins TRBV5-1 to TRBJ2-3; 9 nucleotides match TRBD2. Sequencing input: memory CD4+ T cells sorted from blood. Noted subset: CD45RA-negative fraction. The CDR3 region is CASSPGLAKSTDTQYF. The CDR3 region has the DNA TGCGCCAGCAGCCCAGGACTAGCGAAGAGCACAGATACGCAGTATTTT.